A single T cell receptor (beta chain) is shown here with its context. Sequenced by immunoSEQ multiplex PCR; TCRdb stores in-frame clones only, minus some. The profile shows around 80,000 clones, approximately 80% of them singletons. Trimming cost V 1 base and J 4 bases; bases outside gene matches: 3. CDR1 and CDR2 (germline): MNHNS, SASEGT. The CDR3 runs 14 residues. These data belong to a study of blood T cell repertoires in COVID-19. This clonotype originated in a human donor in a cohort sampled during active COVID-19. Sequenced input: peripheral blood. This chain links TRBV6-1 with TRBJ1-2, with TRBD1 matching 7 bases. Here the CDR3 reads CASSEDRGPYGYTF. The DNA of the CDR3 is TGTGCCAGCAGTGAAGACAGGGGTCCCTATGGCTACACCTTC.